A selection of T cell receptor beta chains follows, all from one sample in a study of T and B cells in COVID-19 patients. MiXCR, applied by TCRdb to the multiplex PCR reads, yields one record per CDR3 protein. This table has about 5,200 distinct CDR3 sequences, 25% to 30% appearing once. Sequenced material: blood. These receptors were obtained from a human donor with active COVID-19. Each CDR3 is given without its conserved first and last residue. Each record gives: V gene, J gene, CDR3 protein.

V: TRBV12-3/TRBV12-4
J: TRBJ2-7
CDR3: ASSTGTGGHEQY

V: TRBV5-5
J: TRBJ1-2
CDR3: ASSQQDYGYT

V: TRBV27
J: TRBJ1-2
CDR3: ASSLWGGRGYT

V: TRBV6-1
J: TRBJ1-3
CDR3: ASSAGTERNTIY

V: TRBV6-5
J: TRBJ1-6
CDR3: ASSGDRDTDSYNSPLH

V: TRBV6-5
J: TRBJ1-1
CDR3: ASSYSAGNTEAF

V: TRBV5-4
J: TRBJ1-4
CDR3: ASSRGGEKLF

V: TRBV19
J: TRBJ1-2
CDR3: ASSILNRDYGYT

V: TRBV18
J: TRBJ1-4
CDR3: ASSPRQPRGEKLF

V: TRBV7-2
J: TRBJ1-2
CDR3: ASSSRGYGSTYGYT

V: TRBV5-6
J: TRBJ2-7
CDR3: ASSFVTVSYEQY

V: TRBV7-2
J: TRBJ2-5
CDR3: ASSRGRETQY

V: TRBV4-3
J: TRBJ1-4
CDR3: ASSQDRGRYNEKLF

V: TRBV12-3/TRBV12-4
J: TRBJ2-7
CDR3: ASSRTSGTSYEQY

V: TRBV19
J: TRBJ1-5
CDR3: ASSSQGASNQPQH

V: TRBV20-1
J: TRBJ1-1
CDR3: SAIPPRATGGKTEAF

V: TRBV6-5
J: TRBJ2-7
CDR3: ASSYPDRDYEQY

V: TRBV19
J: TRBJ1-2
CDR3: ASSLPNGGYGYT

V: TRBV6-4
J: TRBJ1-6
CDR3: ASSDSVNSPLH

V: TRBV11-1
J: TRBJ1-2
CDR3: ASSLDGDRAVIGYT

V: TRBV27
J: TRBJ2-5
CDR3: ASNFGQQETQY

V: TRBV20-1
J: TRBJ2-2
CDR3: SARAPWTGTNTGELF